This T cell receptor beta chain was identified in a study of CD8+CD57+ T cells in acquired aplastic anemia. Study details: The DNA of sorted CD4+ and CD8+ cells averaged 3.2 ug.

The sample holds many counts of this clonotype. For CDR3 and TCR beta VDJ profiling, genomic DNA was the template used. A single record per CDR3 protein comes from TCRdb applying MiXCR to the reads. Among more than 45,000 distinct CDR3 sequences, about 56% were seen once, and the ten largest hold 16%. Patients picked for sequencing had shown CD8+CD57+ cell expansion detected by flow cytometry. The V gene end was trimmed by 3 bases and the J gene end by 0 bases; junction bases not matched to a gene: 4. Germline V gene data show CDR1 as LGHNA and CDR2 as YSLEER. The CDR3 runs to 15 residues. The clonotype was recovered from a human donor with aplastic anemia. What was sequenced was sorted CD4+, CD8+, or CD8+CD57+ T cells (not recorded which) from PBMCs. This chain uses TRBV4-3 with TRBJ2-7; TRBD2 matches at 8 bases. The CDR3 spells CASSQVAGSSYEQYF. For the CDR3, the DNA is TGCGCCAGCAGCCAGGTAGCGGGGAGCTCCTACGAGCAGTACTTC.